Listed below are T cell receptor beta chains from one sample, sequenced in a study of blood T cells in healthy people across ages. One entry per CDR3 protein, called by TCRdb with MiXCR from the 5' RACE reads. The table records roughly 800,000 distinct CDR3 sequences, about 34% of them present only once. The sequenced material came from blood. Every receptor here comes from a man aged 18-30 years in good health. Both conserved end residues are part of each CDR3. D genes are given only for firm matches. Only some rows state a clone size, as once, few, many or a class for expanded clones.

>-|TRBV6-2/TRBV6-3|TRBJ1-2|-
TGTGCCAGCAGTTACGCGGACGGACGGAATGGCTACACCTTC
CASSYADGRNGYTF
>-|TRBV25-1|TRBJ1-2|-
TGTGCCAGCAGGATGGGGTCTCATGGCTACACCTTC
CASRMGSHGYTF
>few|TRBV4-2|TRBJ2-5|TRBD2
TGTGCCAGCAGCCAGGGGGCTAGCGGGGGGCAAGAGACCCAGTACTTC
CASSQGASGGQETQYF
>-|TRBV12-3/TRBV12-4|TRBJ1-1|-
TGTGCCAGCAGTTTAGCTCCCGGGACTCGGGGAGCTTTCTTT
CASSLAPGTRGAFF
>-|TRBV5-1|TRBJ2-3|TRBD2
TGCGCCAGCAGCTTGGCTCCCGCATTAGCGGGGAACACAGATACGCAGTATTTT
CASSLAPALAGNTDTQYF
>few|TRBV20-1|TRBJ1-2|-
TGCAGTGCTAGGAGGGATTGGAACTATGGCTACACCTTC
CSARRDWNYGYTF
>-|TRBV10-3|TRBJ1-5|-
TGTGCCATCAGTGAAAGAGGGGCCAATCAGCCCCAGCATTTT
CAISERGANQPQHF
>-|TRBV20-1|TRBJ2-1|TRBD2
TGCAGTGCGGCGGGACTACTCTGGGAGCAGTTCTTC
CSAAGLLWEQFF
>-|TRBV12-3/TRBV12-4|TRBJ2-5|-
TGTGCCAGCAGTCCTCCCGGTGACAAAGAGACCCAGTACTTC
CASSPPGDKETQYF
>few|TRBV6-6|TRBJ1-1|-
TGTGCCAGCAGTTACGGGACCACTGAAGCTTTCTTT
CASSYGTTEAFF
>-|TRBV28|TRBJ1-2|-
TGTGCCAGCAGCCTTCAGCGAGCAGATGGCTACACCTTC
CASSLQRADGYTF
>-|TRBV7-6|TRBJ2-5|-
TGTGCCAGCAGCTTATTTTCCAGGGGGGACAATGAGCAGTACTTC
CASSLFSRGDNEQYF
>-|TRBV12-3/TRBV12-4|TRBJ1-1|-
TGTGCCAGCAGTTCGATCACTGAAGCTTTCTTT
CASSSITEAFF
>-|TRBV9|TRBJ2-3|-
TGTGCCAGCAGCGCCTCCGCTCGAGCGCAGGGGACAGATACGCAGTATTTT
CASSASARAQGTDTQYF
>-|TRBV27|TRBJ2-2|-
TGTGCCAGCAGTTTATTTTCCTTCACCGGGGAGCTGTTTTTT
CASSLFSFTGELFF
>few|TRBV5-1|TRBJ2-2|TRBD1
TGCGCCAGCAATTTACAGGGGGCGACGGCCGGGGAGCTGTTTTTT
CASNLQGATAGELFF
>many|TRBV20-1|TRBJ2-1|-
TGCAGTGCTGACTCTATTACAGTGAACAATGAGCAGTTCTTC
CSADSITVNNEQFF
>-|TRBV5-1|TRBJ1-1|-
TGCGCCAGCACCTCCGACATACAGAACACTGAAGCTTTCTTT
CASTSDIQNTEAFF
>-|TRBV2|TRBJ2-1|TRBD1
TGTGCCAGCAGGGGGACAGGCCCCTACGAACAGTTCTTC
CASRGTGPYEQFF
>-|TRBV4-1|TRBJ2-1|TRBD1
TGCGCCAGCAGCCAAGGGGTACCGGGACAGGGCGGGGAAGAGACCCAGTTCTTC
CASSQGVPGQGGEETQFF
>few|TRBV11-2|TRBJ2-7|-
TGTGCCAGCAGCTCGGCCTCCTGGTTCTACGAGCAGTACTTC
CASSSASWFYEQYF
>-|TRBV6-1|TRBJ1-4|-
TGTGCCAGCAGGCTAAGGGGTGATGATTATGAAAAACTGTTTTTT
CASRLRGDDYEKLFF
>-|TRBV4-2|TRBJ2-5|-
TGTGCCAGCAACCAAGCCAAATTGGCGGCCCAGTACTTC
CASNQAKLAAQYF
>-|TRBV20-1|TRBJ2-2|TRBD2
TGCAGTGCTCGGCTAGCGGGCACCGGGGAGCTGTTTTTT
CSARLAGTGELFF
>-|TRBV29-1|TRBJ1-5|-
TGCAGCGTTGATACGGACAGAGACCACAATCAGCCCCAGCATTTT
CSVDTDRDHNQPQHF
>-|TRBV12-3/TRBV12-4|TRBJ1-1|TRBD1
TGTGCCAGCAGGGTCCCGGGACAGGGGGAGGGTGGAGCTTTCTTT
CASRVPGQGEGGAFF
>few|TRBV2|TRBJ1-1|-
TGTGCCAGCAGTGGGACCCTTCCGAGGACTGAAGCTTTCTTT
CASSGTLPRTEAFF
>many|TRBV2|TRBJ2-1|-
TGTGCCAGCAGGGTAGTGGCGGGCAATGAGCAGTTCTTC
CASRVVAGNEQFF
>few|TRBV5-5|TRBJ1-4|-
TGTGCCAGCAGCTTGGTATGGCGGGGCGCGAATGAAAAACTGTTTTTT
CASSLVWRGANEKLFF
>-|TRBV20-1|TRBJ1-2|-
TGCAGTGCTAGGGGGGACCTCGCTAACTATGGCTACACCTTC
CSARGDLANYGYTF
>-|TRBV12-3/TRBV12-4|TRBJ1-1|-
TGTGCCAGCAGTTTACCGCCGGGGGTCGCTTTCTTT
CASSLPPGVAFF
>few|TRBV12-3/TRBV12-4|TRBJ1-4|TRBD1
TGTGCCAGCAGTCCAACTGACAGGGGGGAGATGGGGCTGTTTTTT
CASSPTDRGEMGLFF
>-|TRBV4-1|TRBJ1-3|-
TGCGCCAGCAGCCAAGAGGGGATTTCGGGAAACACCATATATTTT
CASSQEGISGNTIYF
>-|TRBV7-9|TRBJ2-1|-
TGTGCCAGCAGAGAGACAGGTGAGGATGAGCAGTTCTTC
CASRETGEDEQFF
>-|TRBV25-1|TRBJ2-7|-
TGTGCCAGCAGCGCAGGGAAGAGCTACGAGCAGTACTTC
CASSAGKSYEQYF
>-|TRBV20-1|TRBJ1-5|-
TGCAGTGCTGTCGACCCCCCCAATCAGCCCCAGCATTTT
CSAVDPPNQPQHF
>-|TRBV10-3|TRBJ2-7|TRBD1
TGTGCCATCAGTGAGCCCGGACAGGGAAAGGGTGAGCAGTACTTC
CAISEPGQGKGEQYF
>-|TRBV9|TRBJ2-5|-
TGTGCCAGCAGCCCTCGGGACGGAAGGTACCAAGAGACCCAGTACTTC
CASSPRDGRYQETQYF
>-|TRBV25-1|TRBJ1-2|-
TGTGCCAGCAGTGAATCGATAAAGAACTATGGCTACACCTTC
CASSESIKNYGYTF
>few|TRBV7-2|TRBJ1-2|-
TGTGCCAGCAGATCCCTTTTCCTGGTTGTGGGCTACACCTTC
CASRSLFLVVGYTF
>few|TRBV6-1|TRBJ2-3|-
TGTGCCAGCAGTGAACCGAACACAGATACGCAGTATTTT
CASSEPNTDTQYF
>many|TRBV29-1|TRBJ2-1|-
TGCAGCGTGGAGGAGGTTAAGGGTGAGCAGTTCTTC
CSVEEVKGEQFF
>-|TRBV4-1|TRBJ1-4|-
TGCGCCAGCAGCCAAGTAGGCAGGGGAACTAATGAAAAACTGTTTTTT
CASSQVGRGTNEKLFF
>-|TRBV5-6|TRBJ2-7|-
TGTGCCAGCACCTCCGGCAGTCACTCCTACGAGCAGTACTTC
CASTSGSHSYEQYF
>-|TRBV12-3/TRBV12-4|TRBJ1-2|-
TGTGCCAGCAGCCCGGGTGGGGGTAGGATAGACTATGGCTACACCTTC
CASSPGGGRIDYGYTF
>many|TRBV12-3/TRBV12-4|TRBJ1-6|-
TGTGCCAGCAGTTTATCCGGGGACTCACCCCTCCACTTT
CASSLSGDSPLHF
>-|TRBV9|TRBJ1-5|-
TGTGCCAGCAGCGTAGGAGGGTATAGCAATCAGCCCCAGCATTTT
CASSVGGYSNQPQHF
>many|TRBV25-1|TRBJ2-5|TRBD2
TGTGCCAGCAGTGTACTAGCGGGGGGGAAAGATCAAGAGACCCAGTACTTC
CASSVLAGGKDQETQYF
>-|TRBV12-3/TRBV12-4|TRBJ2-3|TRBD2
TGTGCCAGCTCCCGGGGGGGGGCGAGGTCCCAGTATTTT
CASSRGGARSQYF
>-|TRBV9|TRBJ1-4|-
TGTGCCAGCAGCGTAGATGGTGAATTTAATGAAAAACTGTTTTTT
CASSVDGEFNEKLFF
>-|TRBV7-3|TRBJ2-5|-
TGTGCCAGCAGCTTAATGGGCGGGTCGCAAGAGACCCAGTACTTC
CASSLMGGSQETQYF
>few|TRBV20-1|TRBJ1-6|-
TGCAGTGCGCGTACTGCCAGCTCCTATAATTCACCCCTCCACTTT
CSARTASSYNSPLHF
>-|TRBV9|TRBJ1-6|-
TGTGCCAGCAGCGTGGAGATTTTTGCGGGACAAGATAATTCACCCCTCCACTTT
CASSVEIFAGQDNSPLHF